This entry lists 28 T cell receptor beta chains sequenced from one sample in a study of blood T cells in healthy people across ages. Next came a second PCR, run for about 6 to 12 cycles, which used a sample-barcoded 5' primer along with a J-beta primer mix. MiXCR was run by TCRdb on the 5' RACE reads, yielding one entry per CDR3 protein. Counted here are 1.5 million to 1.8 million distinct CDR3 sequences, roughly 43% occurring once; the ten biggest clones make up 4%. The sequencing sample was made of blood. These receptors were collected from a woman aged 18-29 years in good health.

This chain joins TRBV18 and TRBJ2-3, with D tentatively TRBD2 (5 bases). The CDR3 length is 15 residues. Trimming took off 3 bases at V and 2 bases at J, with 12 bases between the two ends. In germline, CDR1 is KGHSH, CDR2 LQKENI. In DNA, the CDR3 is TGTGCCAGCTCACCCACCGTCGGGAACACAGATACGCAGTATTTT. Translation: CASSPTVGNTDTQYF.

This clonotype has more than one count but fewer than ten. The chain joins TRBV20-1 to TRBJ2-7; D is unclear. Germline V gives CDR1 DFQATT, CDR2 SNEGSKA (reference sequence). The CDR3 sequence is 11 residues long. Trimming stripped 7 bases from V and 4 bases from J, with 11 bases between. As DNA, the CDR3 is TGCAGTGGTAGGCCTCTGTACGAGCAGTACTTC. Residues: CSGRPLYEQYF.

V usage is TRBV5-1 and J usage is TRBJ1-2, with D maybe TRBD1 (6 bases). CDR3 length: 14 residues. CDR1 is SGHRS and CDR2 is YFSETQ in the germline V gene. The V and J ends lost 4 bases and 1 base respectively, with 11 bases between them. The CDR3 sequence is CASSVSDSNYGYTF. The CDR3 DNA follows: TGCGCCAGCAGCGTGTCGGACAGTAACTATGGCTACACCTTC.

This clonotype was seen a single time. The genes are TRBV11-2 and TRBJ2-7; 10 bases agree with TRBD1. The V segment lost 3 bases and the J segment 3 bases; nucleotides outside the gene matches: 11. CDR3 length: 17 residues. Germline CDR1 reads SGHAT; CDR2 reads FQNNGV. The CDR3 spells CASSFYPPGTGDYEQYF. CDR3 sequence (DNA): TGTGCCAGCAGCTTTTACCCGCCGGGGACAGGGGACTACGAGCAGTACTTC.

This clonotype was observed a few times. The chain has TRBV7-3 and TRBJ1-1; 10 bases align to TRBD1. J lost 3 bases, V lost 5 bases, and 6 bases had no gene match. The germline gives CDR1 SGHTA, CDR2 FQGTGA. The CDR3 is 15 residues long. The CDR3 coding sequence is TGTGCCAGCAGCGACTGGACAGGGGGAGACACTGAAGCTTTCTTT. Its protein product is CASSDWTGGDTEAFF.

Here the CDR3 reads CATSDFLDREVDTQYF. The CDR3, as DNA: TGTGCCACCAGTGATTTTCTCGACAGGGAAGTAGATACGCAGTATTTT. The chain links TRBV24-1 to TRBJ2-3, with TRBD1 matching 7 bases. The V gene end was trimmed by 1 base and the J gene end by 5 bases; junction bases not matched to a gene: 8. CDR3 length: 16 amino acids. Germline-derived CDR1 and CDR2 are KGHDR and SFDVKD.

This rearrangement joins TRBV6-5 to TRBJ2-2; D perhaps matches TRBD1 (5 bases). CDR3 size: 15 residues. From germline, CDR1 is MNHEY and CDR2 SVGAGI. The V and J ends lost 2 bases and 5 bases respectively, with 12 bases between them. Here the CDR3 reads CASSYALPGTGELFF. CDR3 DNA sequence: TGTGCCAGCAGTTACGCCCTCCCAGGGACCGGGGAGCTGTTTTTT.

This clonotype was recorded a few times. J is TRBJ2-4 and V is TRBV6-6, with D maybe TRBD1 (6 bases). The assigned J gene may be wrong: the sequence end matches TRBJ2-7 better. Looked up from germline, CDR1 is MNHNY and CDR2 is SVGAGI (reference sequence). The CDR3 has 14 amino acids. CDR3 DNA: TGTGCCAGCAGTTATGCCGACAGGCCCTACGAGCAGTACTTC. Protein product: CASSYADRPYEQYF.

V is TRBV7-8 and J is TRBJ2-5; 8 bases align to TRBD2. The CDR3 runs 15 residues. Germline CDR1 is SGHVS and CDR2 is FQNEAQ. V gave up 5 bases and J gave up 11 bases; unmatched junction bases: 16. CDR3 region: CASSKWTSPDNEQYF. The CDR3 DNA follows: TGTGCCAGCAGCAAATGGACTAGCCCTGACAATGAGCAGTACTTC.

The chain links TRBV20-1 to TRBJ1-1; no definite D call. V lost 3 bases to trimming and J lost 1 base, with 3 bases between them. This CDR3 has 11 residues. Germline values: CDR1 DFQATT, CDR2 SNEGSKA (reference sequence). The CDR3 loop is CSASWNTEAFF. The CDR3, as DNA: TGCAGTGCTAGTTGGAACACTGAAGCTTTCTTT.

The chain is built from TRBV6-5 and TRBJ2-7; TRBD1 agrees at 10 bases. Germline-derived CDR1 and CDR2 are MNHEY and SVGAGI. This CDR3 spans 16 amino acids. J was trimmed by 4 bases and V by 0 bases; bases with no gene match: 6. CDR3 bases: TGTGCCAGCAGTTACTCGAGTTCGGGACAGGGGTACGAGCAGTACTTC. Protein: CASSYSSSGQGYEQYF.

The chain links TRBV24-1 to TRBJ2-5; 10 nucleotides align to TRBD2. The CDR3 length is 14 residues. The junction had 9 bases not matched to a gene; V was cut back by 12 bases and J by 3 bases. CDR1 and CDR2 from the germline V gene are KGHDR and SFDVKD. This CDR3 is CASTGLADEETQYF. The CDR3, as DNA: TGTGCCTCAACTGGACTAGCGGATGAAGAGACCCAGTACTTC.

This clonotype is a singleton in its sample. This chain uses TRBV20-1 with TRBJ1-6; D is possibly TRBD1 (6 bases). The V end lost 5 bases, the J end lost 7 bases, and 9 bases lay between the germline ends. The germline CDR1 and CDR2 sequences are DFQATT and SNEGSKA (reference sequence). The CDR3 loop spans 12 amino acids. The CDR3 protein is CSAPRGNSPLHF. CDR3 sequence (DNA): TGCAGTGCTCCCAGGGGAAATTCACCCCTCCACTTT.

The chain uses TRBV20-1 and TRBJ2-1; no definite D call. With the DNA end fitting TRBJ2-7 better, the J assignment may be wrong. In germline, CDR1 is DFQATT, CDR2 SNEGSKA (reference sequence). The CDR3 runs 12 residues. CDR3 loop: CSGGVQNNEQYF. In DNA, the CDR3 is TGCAGTGGAGGAGTCCAGAACAATGAGCAGTACTTC.

The rearrangement links TRBV20-1 to TRBJ2-1; D call uncertain. V lost 1 base and J lost 9, with 7 bases in between. This CDR3 region has 11 residues. Germline loops: CDR1 DFQATT, CDR2 SNEGSKA (reference sequence). The CDR3 DNA reads as TGCAGTGCTAGAGTCGATCTTGAGCAGTTCTTC. This sequence encodes CSARVDLEQFF.

The V gene is TRBV11-2, the J gene TRBJ2-3; 11 bases are shared with TRBD2. Unmatched junction bases numbered 7, after V lost 4 bases and J lost 4 bases. Germline assignment: CDR1 SGHAT and CDR2 FQNNGV. The CDR3 consists of 16 residues. CDR3 DNA: TGTGCCAGCAGCTCAATAGCGGGGGGGCGCGCAGATACGCAGTATTTT. It encodes CASSSIAGGRADTQYF.

This clonotype was detected only a few times. The V call is TRBV20-1, the J call TRBJ1-5, with unresolved D. Trimming stripped 6 bases from V and 3 bases from J, with 12 bases between. The CDR3 totals 13 residues. The germline gives CDR1 DFQATT, CDR2 SNEGSKA (reference sequence). CDR3 in DNA: TGCAGTGCCTCGGACCCGAACAATCAGCCCCAGCATTTT. This sequence encodes CSASDPNNQPQHF.

This clonotype was seen a handful of times. In DNA, the CDR3 is TGTGCCAGCAGTTACCCAAACCCGTCGAATGAGCAGTTCTTC. Its protein product is CASSYPNPSNEQFF. The V call is TRBV6-2 or TRBV6-3, the J call TRBJ2-1; no definite D call. The CDR3 length is 14 residues. Trimming shortened V by 2 bases and J by 7 bases, and 12 bases separated the two germline ends. Germline assignment: CDR1 MNHEY and CDR2 SVGEGT.

On this clonotype: The junction shows a germline mismatch at one end, possibly a read error. The CDR3 spells CASSLGMGGRNEKLFF. The CDR3 DNA sequence: TGTGCTAGCAGCTTGGGAATGGGAGGGCGAAATGAAAAACTGTTTTTT. The chain employs TRBV7-7 and TRBJ1-4; D ambiguous. Germline V gives CDR1 SSHAT, CDR2 FNYEAQ (reference sequence). The length of the CDR3 is 16 residues.

The rearrangement joins TRBV27 to TRBJ2-1; 14 bases are shared with TRBD2. With 5 bases clipped from V and 8 bases from J, the junction kept 8 bases outside the gene matches. This CDR3 is built from 16 residues. Germline CDR1 reads MNHEY; CDR2 reads SMNVEV (reference sequence). The CDR3 region is CASSILGLAGVDEQFF. The CDR3 DNA sequence: TGTGCCAGCAGTATCCTGGGACTAGCGGGAGTGGATGAGCAGTTCTTC.

The CDR3 nucleotides read TGTGCCAGCAGTTCTTCAGGACTAGCGGGAGTATTCTCCTCCTACAATGAGCAGTTCTTC. It encodes CASSSSGLAGVFSSYNEQFF. The chain combines TRBV28 with TRBJ2-1; 13 bases match TRBD2. Germline loops: CDR1 MDHEN, CDR2 SYDVKM. CDR3 length: 20 residues. Trimming took 4 bases from V and 0 from J; bases not matched to a gene: 12.

V usage is TRBV12-3 or TRBV12-4 and J usage is TRBJ2-3, with 9 bases fitting TRBD2. V gave up 3 bases and J gave up 11 bases; unmatched junction bases: 15. This CDR3 has 16 residues. CDR3 nucleotide sequence: TGTGCCAGCAGTTTCCCCATGCGGACTAGCGCAGATGTGCAGTATTTT. It codes for CASSFPMRTSADVQYF.

The sample holds a few counts of this clonotype. The J gene is TRBJ2-2, the V gene TRBV4-2; D possibly corresponds to TRBD2 (5 bases). V lost 3 bases to trimming and J lost 4 bases, with 9 bases between them. The CDR3 loop spans 14 amino acids. Germline V gene data show CDR1 as LGHNA and CDR2 as YNFKEQ. CDR3 region: CASSHGEFTGELFF. The CDR3 nucleotides read TGTGCCAGCAGCCACGGGGAGTTCACCGGGGAGCTGTTTTTT.

This chain links TRBV20-1 with TRBJ2-7, with D perhaps TRBD1 (6 bases). CDR1 and CDR2 (germline): DFQATT, SNEGSKA (reference sequence). The CDR3 is 13 amino acids. This chain's CDR3 is CSALTGRQVEQYF. The CDR3 region has the DNA TGCAGCGCCTTAACCGGTCGACAGGTTGAGCAGTACTTC.

This chain connects TRBV4-1 to TRBJ2-2; the match to TRBD1 covers 8 bases. CDR3 length: 17 amino acids. With 4 bases clipped from V and 4 bases from J, the junction kept 11 bases outside the gene matches. Per the germline V gene, CDR1 is MGHRA and CDR2 is YSYEKL. The CDR3 loop reads CASSPRLTGASTGELFF. The CDR3 coding sequence is TGCGCCAGCAGCCCCCGCCTGACAGGGGCCAGCACCGGGGAGCTGTTTTTT.

This chain joins TRBV20-1 and TRBJ2-1; no firm D call. This CDR3 has 14 amino acids. V lost 2 bases and J 0 bases, leaving 8 bases between the germline ends. The germline V gene has CDR1 DFQATT and CDR2 SNEGSKA (reference sequence). Here the CDR3 DNA reads TGCAGTGCTAGATTATTGGGCTCCTACAATGAGCAGTTCTTC. Translation: CSARLLGSYNEQFF.

This clonotype was counted a few times. As DNA, the CDR3 is TGCAGTGCTAGAGATCGCGGAGGCCACAATGAGCAGTTCTTC. It yields the protein CSARDRGGHNEQFF. This chain joins TRBV20-1 and TRBJ2-1, with a weak D call TRBD2 (5 bases). Germline CDR1 is DFQATT and CDR2 is SNEGSKA (reference sequence). The CDR3 spans 14 residues. V was trimmed by 0 bases and J by 5 bases, leaving 11 bases between them.

This clonotype was detected a few times. The rearrangement links TRBV5-6 to TRBJ2-1, with 7 bases identical to TRBD2. The CDR3 spans 16 residues. Germline loops: CDR1 SGHDT, CDR2 YYEEEE. V trimming: 3 bases; J trimming: 8 bases; junction bases outside the gene matches: 14. The DNA of the CDR3 is TGTGCCAGCAGCTGGGTTGGTGGCGGGAGATCTTATGAGCAGTTCTTC. Translated: CASSWVGGGRSYEQFF.